This TCR beta chain was recorded in a study of T cells in Graves' hyperthyroidism and ophthalmopathy. Study-level points and caveats: Ophthalmopathy was predicted by the model a median of approximately 6 months ahead of onset.

RNA transcripts provided the source from which TCR beta CDR3 regions were amplified. Initially, a first-round RT-PCR of the TCR CDR3 employed the HTBI primer set. TCRdb reprocessed the multiplex PCR reads with MiXCR, giving one entry per CDR3 protein. Of a few hundred thousand distinct CDR3 sequences detected, about 16% appear once; the ten largest clones hold about 29%. Together with thyroid ultrasound, orbital computed tomography, serum thyroxine and TRAb, clinical symptoms were used for diagnoses. With regard to this clonotype: The antigen is undetermined.

The source of this sequence is a woman aged 25 to 39 with Graves' ophthalmopathy. Input material: blood.

CDR3 nucleotide sequence: TGTGCCAGCAGCGGGACGGGACTAGCATTTAATGAGCAGTTCTTC. It is translated as CASSGTGLAFNEQFF. The J gene is TRBJ2-1, the V gene TRBV5-4; TRBD2 matches 9 bases. The V segment lost 4 bases and the J segment 7 bases; nucleotides outside the gene matches: 9. The germline V gene encodes CDR1 SGHNT and CDR2 YYREEE (reference sequence). The CDR3 length is 15 residues.